This T cell receptor beta chain originates from a study of blood T cells in healthy people across ages. This clonotype was picked up a small number of times. A second PCR of about 7 to 12 cycles used a sample-barcoded 5' primer and a J-beta primer mix. Each CDR3 protein is one row after TCRdb ran MiXCR on the 5' RACE reads. Of 1.5 million to 2 million distinct CDR3 sequences listed, just under 50% are singletons. The germline V and J ends were trimmed by 0 bases and 9 bases, with 27 bases remaining between them. Germline-derived CDR1 and CDR2 are MGHRA and YSYEKL. The CDR3 has 18 amino acids. This chain connects TRBV4-1 to TRBJ2-7; no definite D call. The TCR comes from a woman in her forties in good health. The material sequenced was blood. In DNA, the CDR3 is TGCGCCAGCAGCCAAGATAGTGTTAAGGGCAGCGAGAGTGGGCCGCAGTACTTC. This sequence encodes CASSQDSVKGSESGPQYF.